This TCR beta chain was observed in a study of blood T cell repertoires in COVID-19. With regard to this clone: The same CDR3 also results from other DNA sequences found in this sample.

The assay was immunoSEQ multiplex PCR, and TCRdb's table has in-frame clones only and misses some. The table includes around 300,000 clones, about four fifths detected once. The CDR3 length is 14 residues. The V gene lost 1 base and the J gene lost 1 base, with 7 bases spanning the gap. Germline V lookup: CDR1 SGHTA, CDR2 FQGNSA. The specimen sequenced was peripheral blood. The chain couples TRBV7-2 to TRBJ2-5; maybe TRBD2 (5 bases). The origin of this receptor is a woman between 45 and 60 years old who had recovered from COVID-19. The CDR3: CASSLVGGQETQYF. Here the CDR3 DNA reads TGTGCCAGCAGCTTAGTAGGAGGCCAAGAGACCCAGTACTTC.